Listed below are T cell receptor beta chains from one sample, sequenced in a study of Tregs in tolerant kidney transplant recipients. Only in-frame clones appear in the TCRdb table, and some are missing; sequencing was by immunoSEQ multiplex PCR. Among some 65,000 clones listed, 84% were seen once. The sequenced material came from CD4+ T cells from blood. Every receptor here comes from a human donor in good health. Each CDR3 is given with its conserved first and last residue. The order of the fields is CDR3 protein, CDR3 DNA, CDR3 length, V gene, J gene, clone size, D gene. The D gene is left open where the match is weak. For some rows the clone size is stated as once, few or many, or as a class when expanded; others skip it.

CDR3: CASRGAGINEQYF; DNA: TGTGCCAGCAGGGGGGCAGGGATCAACGAGCAGTACTTC; length: 13; V: TRBV27; J: TRBJ2-7; size: .; D: .
CDR3: CASSAQQARNSPLHF; DNA: TGTGCCAGCAGCGCCCAACAGGCGCGCAATTCACCCCTCCACTTT; length: 15; V: TRBV7-2; J: TRBJ1-6; size: .; D: .
CDR3: CASSLKGLGVDYDEQFF; DNA: TGTGCCAGCAGCTTAAAAGGACTAGGGGTAGACTATGATGAGCAGTTCTTC; length: 17; V: TRBV7-2; J: TRBJ2-1; size: .; D: TRBD2
CDR3: CASSLNGSPEHTQYF; DNA: TGTGCCAGCAGCTTGAACGGGAGCCCAGAGCATACGCAGTATTTT; length: 15; V: TRBV7-2; J: TRBJ2-3; size: .; D: .
CDR3: CASSPGQGFSGNTIYF; DNA: TGTGCCAGCAGCCCAGGACAGGGCTTCTCTGGAAACACCATATATTTT; length: 16; V: TRBV9; J: TRBJ1-3; size: few; D: TRBD1
CDR3: CASSLLGEEATEAFF; DNA: TGTGCCAGCAGCTTACTCGGGGAAGAGGCAACTGAAGCTTTCTTT; length: 15; V: TRBV7-9; J: TRBJ1-1; size: few; D: .
CDR3: CASSQQRVTQETQYF; DNA: TGTGCCAGCAGTCAGCAAAGGGTAACACAAGAGACCCAGTACTTC; length: 15; V: TRBV6-1; J: TRBJ2-5; size: .; D: .
CDR3: CASSPGAGPDTQYF; DNA: TGCGCCAGCAGCCCGGGGGCAGGGCCAGATACGCAGTATTTT; length: 14; V: TRBV5-1; J: TRBJ2-3; size: .; D: .
CDR3: CSVEGRRNQPQHF; DNA: TGCAGCGTTGAAGGGCGGAGGAATCAGCCCCAGCATTTT; length: 13; V: TRBV29-1; J: TRBJ1-5; size: few; D: .
CDR3: CASTHTGQGSGYTF; DNA: TGTGCCAGCACCCACACCGGACAGGGGAGTGGCTACACCTTC; length: 14; V: TRBV11-2; J: TRBJ1-2; size: .; D: TRBD1
CDR3: CASSPSPILREAFF; DNA: TGTGCCAGCTCACCTTCCCCGATCCTGCGCGAAGCTTTCTTT; length: 14; V: TRBV18; J: TRBJ1-1; size: .; D: .
CDR3: CASSSRASGMATDTQYF; DNA: TGTGCCAGCAGCTCTCGTGCTAGCGGTATGGCCACAGATACGCAGTATTTT; length: 17; V: TRBV7-3; J: TRBJ2-3; size: once; D: TRBD2
CDR3: CASSEIVQGAGEQYF; DNA: TGTGCCAGCAGTGAAATAGTCCAGGGGGCGGGAGAGCAGTACTTC; length: 15; V: TRBV2; J: TRBJ2-7; size: .; D: TRBD1
CDR3: CSVASGGTYTQYF; DNA: TGCAGCGTTGCTAGCGGGGGTACATATACGCAGTATTTT; length: 13; V: TRBV29-1; J: TRBJ2-3; size: .; D: TRBD2
CDR3: CASSEFLEFLETQYF; DNA: TGTGCCAGCAGTGAGTTTCTGGAGTTCTTGGAGACCCAGTACTTC; length: 15; V: TRBV2; J: TRBJ2-5; size: .; D: .
CDR3: CASSPKGQPQHF; DNA: TGTGCCAGCAGCCCGAAGGGTCAGCCCCAGCATTTT; length: 12; V: TRBV7-2; J: TRBJ1-5; size: .; D: .
CDR3: CATIGTLGVEQYF; DNA: TGTGCCACGATCGGGACCTTAGGGGTCGAGCAGTACTTC; length: 13; V: TRBV10-3; J: TRBJ2-7; size: .; D: .
CDR3: CASSVVPQHTDTQYF; DNA: TGTGCCAGCAGCGTAGTCCCTCAGCACACAGATACGCAGTATTTT; length: 15; V: TRBV9; J: TRBJ2-3; size: few; D: .
CDR3: CARSLHKLAGEIDEQFF; DNA: TGTGCCAGAAGCTTACATAAACTAGCGGGAGAGATCGATGAGCAGTTCTTC; length: 17; V: TRBV5-3; J: TRBJ2-1; size: once; D: TRBD2
CDR3: CAISGGDTQYF; DNA: TGTGCCATATCTGGGGGAGATACGCAGTATTTT; length: 11; V: TRBV10-3; J: TRBJ2-3; size: .; D: .
CDR3: CASSVGFGTDTQYF; DNA: TGTGCCAGTAGTGTCGGGTTCGGGACAGATACGCAGTATTTT; length: 14; V: TRBV19; J: TRBJ2-3; size: .; D: .
CDR3: CATGSGQGGQETQYF; DNA: TGTGCCACGGGGAGCGGACAGGGAGGGCAGGAGACCCAGTACTTC; length: 15; V: TRBV15; J: TRBJ2-5; size: .; D: .
CDR3: CASSLAGQLYEQYF; DNA: TGTGCCAGCAGCTTGGCCGGGCAGCTCTACGAGCAGTACTTC; length: 14; V: TRBV5-4; J: TRBJ2-7; size: .; D: .
CDR3: CASSLLGGDSGANVLTF; DNA: TGTGCCAGCAGTTTACTCGGAGGGGACTCTGGGGCCAACGTCCTGACTTTC; length: 17; V: TRBV27; J: TRBJ2-6; size: .; D: .
CDR3: CASSPREGEQFF; DNA: TGTGCCAGCAGCCCCAGGGAGGGTGAGCAGTTCTTC; length: 12; V: TRBV5-6; J: TRBJ2-1; size: .; D: TRBD2
CDR3: CASSLVGGGPRFGNTIYF; DNA: TGTGCCAGCAGCTTAGTAGGTGGGGGCCCAAGGTTTGGAAACACCATATATTTT; length: 18; V: TRBV7-6; J: TRBJ1-3; size: once; D: .
CDR3: CASVRGRVSTDTQYF; DNA: TGTGCCAGCGTCAGGGGCCGAGTTAGCACAGATACGCAGTATTTT; length: 15; V: TRBV2; J: TRBJ2-3; size: once; D: .
CDR3: CASSLVARSGDNEQFF; DNA: TGCGCCAGCAGCTTGGTCGCGCGGAGTGGGGACAATGAGCAGTTCTTC; length: 16; V: TRBV5-1; J: TRBJ2-1; size: .; D: .
CDR3: CASSRTTGELFF; DNA: TGTGCCAGCAGTCGAACCACCGGGGAGCTGTTTTTT; length: 12; V: TRBV6-1; J: TRBJ2-2; size: many; D: .
CDR3: CASSSIRGVGADTQYF; DNA: TGTGCCAGCAGTTCGATCAGGGGAGTTGGCGCAGATACGCAGTATTTT; length: 16; V: TRBV7-9; J: TRBJ2-3; size: .; D: .
CDR3: CASSGLDYGYTF; DNA: TGTGCCAGCTCAGGACTGGACTATGGCTACACCTTC; length: 12; V: TRBV18; J: TRBJ1-2; size: .; D: .
CDR3: CASRVAGVTDTQYF; DNA: TGTGCCAGTAGGGTAGCGGGAGTCACAGATACGCAGTATTTT; length: 14; V: TRBV19; J: TRBJ2-3; size: .; D: TRBD2
CDR3: CASSETSGTTTGKTQYF; DNA: TGTGCCAGTTCGGAAACTAGCGGGACGACAACTGGGAAGACCCAGTACTTC; length: 17; V: TRBV19; J: TRBJ2-5; size: .; D: TRBD2
CDR3: CSVLPRLVVTQYF; DNA: TGCAGCGTTCTGCCCCGACTAGTTGTTACGCAGTATTTT; length: 13; V: TRBV29-1; J: TRBJ2-3; size: .; D: .
CDR3: CASSSGGGTEAFF; DNA: TGTGCCAGCAGCTCTGGAGGGGGCACTGAAGCTTTCTTT; length: 13; V: TRBV6-5; J: TRBJ1-1; size: once; D: .
CDR3: CASSQEPDRGPSLDTQYF; DNA: TGCGCCAGCAGCCAAGAACCGGACAGGGGCCCTAGTTTGGATACGCAGTATTTT; length: 18; V: TRBV4-1; J: TRBJ2-3; size: .; D: TRBD1
CDR3: CASSSPINYEQYF; DNA: TGTGCCAGCAGCTCACCCATCAACTACGAGCAGTACTTC; length: 13; V: TRBV11-3; J: TRBJ2-7; size: .; D: .
CDR3: CATSTTRTPGRPQHF; DNA: TGTGCCACCAGCACGACGCGGACCCCGGGGAGGCCCCAGCATTTT; length: 15; V: TRBV15; J: TRBJ1-5; size: .; D: .
CDR3: CASSSDRVSGKLFF; DNA: TGTGCCAGCAGTTCCGACAGGGTATCGGGAAAACTGTTTTTT; length: 14; V: TRBV6-1; J: TRBJ1-4; size: .; D: TRBD1
CDR3: CAISEGWGVKDGIQYF; DNA: TGTGCCATCAGTGAAGGTTGGGGGGTAAAGGACGGCATTCAGTACTTC; length: 16; V: TRBV10-3; J: TRBJ2-4; size: .; D: .
CDR3: CASSLVGEPRYEQYF; DNA: TGTGCCAGCAGCTTGGTAGGCGAGCCGCGCTACGAGCAGTACTTC; length: 15; V: TRBV5-6; J: TRBJ2-7; size: .; D: .
CDR3: CASSHQRETQYF; DNA: TGTGCCAGCAGCCACCAGCGAGAGACCCAGTACTTC; length: 12; V: TRBV6-6; J: TRBJ2-5; size: .; D: .
CDR3: CASSISGSNIQYF; DNA: TGTGCCAGTAGTATCAGTGGGTCAAACATTCAGTACTTC; length: 13; V: TRBV19; J: TRBJ2-4; size: .; D: .
CDR3: CASSGTASGNTIYF; DNA: TGTGCCAGCAGCGGGACCGCATCTGGAAACACCATATATTTT; length: 14; V: TRBV6-5; J: TRBJ1-3; size: few; D: .
CDR3: CASSPSPDLYGYTF; DNA: TGTGCCAGCTCACCGAGTCCGGATCTCTATGGCTACACCTTC; length: 14; V: TRBV18; J: TRBJ1-2; size: .; D: .
CDR3: CASSPGTEETQYF; DNA: TGTGCCAGCTCACCAGGGACTGAAGAGACCCAGTACTTC; length: 13; V: TRBV18; J: TRBJ2-5; size: .; D: .
CDR3: CAWSPDRGGRGTQYF; DNA: TGTGCCTGGAGTCCCGACAGGGGAGGTAGAGGTACGCAGTATTTT; length: 15; V: TRBV30; J: TRBJ2-3; size: .; D: TRBD1
CDR3: CASKLKLYQETQYF; DNA: TGTGCCAGCAAACTCAAATTATACCAAGAGACCCAGTACTTC; length: 14; V: TRBV2; J: TRBJ2-5; size: few; D: .
CDR3: CAWSVQGADTQYF; DNA: TGTGCCTGGAGTGTACAGGGGGCAGATACGCAGTATTTT; length: 13; V: TRBV30; J: TRBJ2-3; size: .; D: TRBD1
CDR3: CASSVERSTEAFF; DNA: TGTGCCAGCAGCGTAGAACGGTCAACTGAAGCTTTCTTT; length: 13; V: TRBV9; J: TRBJ1-1; size: .; D: .
CDR3: CASSHRDRNTEAFF; DNA: TGTGCCAGCAGCCACCGGGACAGGAACACTGAAGCTTTCTTT; length: 14; V: TRBV7-8; J: TRBJ1-1; size: .; D: TRBD1
CDR3: CASTEQAPGNSPLHF; DNA: TGCGCCAGCACCGAACAGGCTCCGGGTAATTCACCCCTCCACTTT; length: 15; V: TRBV5-1; J: TRBJ1-6; size: .; D: .
CDR3: CSAALRDEQFF; DNA: TGCAGTGCTGCCCTCAGAGACGAGCAGTTCTTC; length: 11; V: TRBV20-1; J: TRBJ2-1; size: .; D: .